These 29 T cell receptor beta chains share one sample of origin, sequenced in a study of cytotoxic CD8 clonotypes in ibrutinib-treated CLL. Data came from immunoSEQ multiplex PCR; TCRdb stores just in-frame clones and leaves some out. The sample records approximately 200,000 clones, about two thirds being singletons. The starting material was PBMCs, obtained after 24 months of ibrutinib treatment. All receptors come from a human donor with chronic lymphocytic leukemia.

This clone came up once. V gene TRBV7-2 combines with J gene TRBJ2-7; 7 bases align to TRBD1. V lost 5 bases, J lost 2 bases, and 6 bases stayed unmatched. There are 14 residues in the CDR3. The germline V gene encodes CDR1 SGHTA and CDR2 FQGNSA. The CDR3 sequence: CASSPGQLTYEQYF. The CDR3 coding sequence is TGTGCCAGCAGCCCGGGACAGTTAACCTACGAGCAGTACTTC. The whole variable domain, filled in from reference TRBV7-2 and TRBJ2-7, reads GAGVSQSPSNKVTEKGKDVELRCDPISGHTALYWYRQSLGQGLEFLIYFQGNSAPDKSGLPSDRFSAERTGGSVSTLTIQRTQQEDSAVYLCASSPGQLTYEQYFGPGTRLTVT.

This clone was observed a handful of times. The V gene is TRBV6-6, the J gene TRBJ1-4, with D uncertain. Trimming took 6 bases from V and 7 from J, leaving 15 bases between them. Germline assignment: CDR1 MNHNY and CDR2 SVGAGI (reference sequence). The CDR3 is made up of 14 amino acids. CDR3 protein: CASSDRGLREKLFF. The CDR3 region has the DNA TGTGCCAGCAGCGACCGAGGCCTCCGTGAAAAACTGTTTTTT.

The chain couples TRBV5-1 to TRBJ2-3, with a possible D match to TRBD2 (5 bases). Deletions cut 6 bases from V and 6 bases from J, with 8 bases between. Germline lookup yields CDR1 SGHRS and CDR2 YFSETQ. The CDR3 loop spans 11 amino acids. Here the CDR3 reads CASTGFDTQYF. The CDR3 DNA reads TGCGCCAGCACGGGATTTGATACGCAGTATTTT.

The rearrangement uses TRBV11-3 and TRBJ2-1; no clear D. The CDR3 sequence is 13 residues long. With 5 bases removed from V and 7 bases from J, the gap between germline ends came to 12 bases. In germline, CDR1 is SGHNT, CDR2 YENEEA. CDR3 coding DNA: TGTGCCAGCAGCGCCAGTCTCGGTAATGAGCAGTTCTTC. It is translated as CASSASLGNEQFF.

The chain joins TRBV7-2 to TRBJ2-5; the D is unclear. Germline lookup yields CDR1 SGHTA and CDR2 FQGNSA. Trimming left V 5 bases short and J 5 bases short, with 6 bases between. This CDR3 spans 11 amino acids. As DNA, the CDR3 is TGTGCCAGCAGCCCACTGGAGACCCAGTACTTC. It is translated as CASSPLETQYF.

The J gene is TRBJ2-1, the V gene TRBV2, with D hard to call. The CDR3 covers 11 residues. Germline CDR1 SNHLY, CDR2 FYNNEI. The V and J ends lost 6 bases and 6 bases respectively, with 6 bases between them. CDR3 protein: CASSSGNEQFF. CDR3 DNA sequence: TGTGCCAGCAGCTCTGGCAATGAGCAGTTCTTC.

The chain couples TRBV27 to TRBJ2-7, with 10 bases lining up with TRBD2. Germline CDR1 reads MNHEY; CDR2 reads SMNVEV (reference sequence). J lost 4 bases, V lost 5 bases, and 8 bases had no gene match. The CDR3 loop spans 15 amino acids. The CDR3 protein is CASSPYGTSAYEQYF. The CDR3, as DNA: TGTGCCAGCAGTCCATACGGGACTAGCGCTTACGAGCAGTACTTC.

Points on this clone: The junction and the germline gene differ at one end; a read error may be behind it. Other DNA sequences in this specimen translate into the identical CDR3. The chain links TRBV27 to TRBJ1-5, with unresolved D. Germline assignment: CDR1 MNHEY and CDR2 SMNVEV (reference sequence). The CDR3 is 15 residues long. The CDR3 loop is CASSLSAGFNQPQHF. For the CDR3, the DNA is TGTGCCAGCAGTCTATCGGCGGGGTTCAATCAGCCCCAGCATTTT.

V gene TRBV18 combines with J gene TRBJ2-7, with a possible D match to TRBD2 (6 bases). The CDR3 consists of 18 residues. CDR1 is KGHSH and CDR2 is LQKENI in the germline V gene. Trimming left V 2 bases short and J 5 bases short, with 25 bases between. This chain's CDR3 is CASSPGYSGVAGPHEQYF. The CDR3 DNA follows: TGTGCCAGCTCACCAGGTTACTCGGGGGTGGCGGGACCTCACGAGCAGTACTTC.

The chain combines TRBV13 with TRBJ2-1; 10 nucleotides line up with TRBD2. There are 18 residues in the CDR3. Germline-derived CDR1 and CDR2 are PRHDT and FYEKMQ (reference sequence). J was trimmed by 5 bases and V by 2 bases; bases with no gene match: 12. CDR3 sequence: CASSLPFRLAGFNNEQFF. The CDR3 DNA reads TGTGCCAGCAGCTTACCCTTCAGACTAGCGGGTTTTAACAATGAGCAGTTCTTC.

CDR3 sequence reads: CASGLAGGPGEQYF. Written as DNA, the CDR3 is TGTGCCAGCGGCCTAGCGGGAGGGCCGGGGGAGCAGTACTTC. The chain carries TRBV7-2 and TRBJ2-7; TRBD2 agrees at 12 bases. V shed 8 bases, J shed 7 bases, and the junction held 9 bases outside the gene matches. Germline V gene data show CDR1 as SGHTA and CDR2 as FQGNSA. This CDR3 region has 14 residues.

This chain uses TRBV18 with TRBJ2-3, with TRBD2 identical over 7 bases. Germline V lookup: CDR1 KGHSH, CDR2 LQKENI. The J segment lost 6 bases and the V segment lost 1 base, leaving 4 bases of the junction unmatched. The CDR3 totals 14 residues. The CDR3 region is CASSPRAGGDTQYF. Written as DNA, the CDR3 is TGTGCCAGCTCACCACGTGCCGGGGGGGATACGCAGTATTTT. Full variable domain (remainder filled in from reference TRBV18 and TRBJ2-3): NAGVMQNPRHLVRRRGQEARLRCSPMKGHSHVYWYRQLPEEGLKFMVYLQKENIIDESGMPKERFSAEFPKEGPSILRIQQVVRGDSAAYFCASSPRAGGDTQYFGPGTRLTVL.

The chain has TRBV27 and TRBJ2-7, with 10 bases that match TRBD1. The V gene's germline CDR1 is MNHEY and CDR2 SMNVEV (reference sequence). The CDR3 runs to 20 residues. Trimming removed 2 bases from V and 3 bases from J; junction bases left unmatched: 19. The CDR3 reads CASSLGLPSRGTGDGYEQYF. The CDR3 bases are TGTGCCAGCAGTTTAGGGCTCCCCTCCCGCGGGACAGGGGATGGCTACGAGCAGTACTTC.

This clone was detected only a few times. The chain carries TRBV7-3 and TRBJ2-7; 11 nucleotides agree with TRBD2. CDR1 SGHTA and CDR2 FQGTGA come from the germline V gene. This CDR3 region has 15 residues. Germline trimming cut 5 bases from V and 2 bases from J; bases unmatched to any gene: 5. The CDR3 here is CASSPGTSGPYEQYF. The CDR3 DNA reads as TGTGCCAGCAGCCCCGGGACTAGCGGCCCCTACGAGCAGTACTTC.

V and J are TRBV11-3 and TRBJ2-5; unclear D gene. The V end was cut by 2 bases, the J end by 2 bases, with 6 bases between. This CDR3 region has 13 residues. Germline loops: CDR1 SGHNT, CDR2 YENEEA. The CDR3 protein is CASSLIEQETQYF. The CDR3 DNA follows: TGTGCCAGCAGCTTAATTGAGCAAGAGACCCAGTACTTC.

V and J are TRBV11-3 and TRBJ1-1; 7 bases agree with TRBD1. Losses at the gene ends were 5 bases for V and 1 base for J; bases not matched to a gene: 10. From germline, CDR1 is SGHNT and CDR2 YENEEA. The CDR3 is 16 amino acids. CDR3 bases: TGTGCCAGCAGCCCGCCGGACAGGCGTGGGAACACTGAAGCTTTCTTT. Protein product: CASSPPDRRGNTEAFF.

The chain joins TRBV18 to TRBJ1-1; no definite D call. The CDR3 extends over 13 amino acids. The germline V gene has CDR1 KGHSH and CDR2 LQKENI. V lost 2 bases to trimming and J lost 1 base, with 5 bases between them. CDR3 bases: TGTGCCAGCTCACCAACCCCGAACACTGAAGCTTTCTTT. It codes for CASSPTPNTEAFF.

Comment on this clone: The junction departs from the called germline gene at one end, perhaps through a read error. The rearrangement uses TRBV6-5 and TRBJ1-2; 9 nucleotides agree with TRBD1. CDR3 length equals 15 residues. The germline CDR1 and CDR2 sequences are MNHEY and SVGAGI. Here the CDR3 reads CASSRIGQGTADVFF. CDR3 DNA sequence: TGTGCCAGCAGTCGCATAGGACAGGGGACAGCGGATGTGTTCTTC.

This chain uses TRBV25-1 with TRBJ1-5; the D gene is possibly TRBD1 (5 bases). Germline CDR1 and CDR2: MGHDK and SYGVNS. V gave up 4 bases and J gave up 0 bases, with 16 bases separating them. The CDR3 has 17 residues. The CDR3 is CASSAIMTAYSNQPQHF. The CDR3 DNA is TGTGCCAGCAGTGCAATAATGACAGCATATAGCAATCAGCCCCAGCATTTT.

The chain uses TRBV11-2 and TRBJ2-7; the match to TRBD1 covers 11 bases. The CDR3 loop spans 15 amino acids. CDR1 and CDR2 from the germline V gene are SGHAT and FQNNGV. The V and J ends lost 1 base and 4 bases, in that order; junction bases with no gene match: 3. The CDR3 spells CASSLAGTGGYEQYF. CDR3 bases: TGTGCCAGCAGCTTAGCCGGGACAGGGGGTTACGAGCAGTACTTC.

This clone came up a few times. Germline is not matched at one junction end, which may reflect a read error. CDR3 loop: CASSQLGHPKDF. CDR3 nucleotide sequence: TGTGCCAGCAGCCAGCTAGGACACCCGAAAGACTTC. The V call is TRBV14, the J call TRBJ2-7; D may be TRBD1 (5 bases). The germline gives CDR1 SGHDN, CDR2 FVKESK. This CDR3 is 12 amino acids long.

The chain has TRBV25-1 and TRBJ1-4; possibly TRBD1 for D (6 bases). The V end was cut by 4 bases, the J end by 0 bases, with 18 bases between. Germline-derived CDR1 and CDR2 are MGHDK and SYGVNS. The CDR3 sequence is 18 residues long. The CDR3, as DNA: TGTGCCAGCAGTGGTGTAACAGGGCGTGGAGCAACTAATGAAAAACTGTTTTTT. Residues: CASSGVTGRGATNEKLFF.

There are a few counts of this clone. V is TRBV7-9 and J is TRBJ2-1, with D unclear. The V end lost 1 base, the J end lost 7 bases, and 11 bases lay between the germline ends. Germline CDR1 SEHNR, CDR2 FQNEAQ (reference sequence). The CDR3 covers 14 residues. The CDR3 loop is CASSLVGSGNEQFF. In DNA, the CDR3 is TGTGCCAGCAGCTTAGTAGGCTCTGGGAATGAGCAGTTCTTC. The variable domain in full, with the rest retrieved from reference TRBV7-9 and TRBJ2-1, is DTGVSQNPRHKITKRGQNVTFRCDPISEHNRLYWYRQTLGQGPEFLTYFQNEAQLEKSRLLSDRFSAERPKGSFSTLEIQRTEQGDSAMYLCASSLVGSGNEQFFGPGTRLTVL.

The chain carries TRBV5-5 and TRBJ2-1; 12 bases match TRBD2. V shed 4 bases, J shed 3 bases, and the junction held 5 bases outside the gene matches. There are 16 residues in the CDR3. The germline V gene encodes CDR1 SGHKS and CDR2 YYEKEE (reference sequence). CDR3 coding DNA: TGTGCCAGCAGCCTAGCGGGAGGGCCGGGCTACAATGAGCAGTTCTTC. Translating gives CASSLAGGPGYNEQFF.

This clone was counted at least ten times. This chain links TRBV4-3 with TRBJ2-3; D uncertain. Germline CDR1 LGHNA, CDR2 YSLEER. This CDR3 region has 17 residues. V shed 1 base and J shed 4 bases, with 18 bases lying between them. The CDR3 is CASSQGGSLRLPDTQYF. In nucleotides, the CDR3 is TGCGCCAGCAGCCAAGGGGGATCACTCAGGCTCCCAGATACGCAGTATTTT.

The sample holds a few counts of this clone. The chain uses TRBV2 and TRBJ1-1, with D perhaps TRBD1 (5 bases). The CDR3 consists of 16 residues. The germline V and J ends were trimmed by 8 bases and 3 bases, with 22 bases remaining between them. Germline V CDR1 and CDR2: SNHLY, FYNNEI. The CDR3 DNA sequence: TGTGCCAGCCCCCGGGAAGGGGCGCGTAAGGACACTGAAGCTTTCTTT. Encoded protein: CASPREGARKDTEAFF.

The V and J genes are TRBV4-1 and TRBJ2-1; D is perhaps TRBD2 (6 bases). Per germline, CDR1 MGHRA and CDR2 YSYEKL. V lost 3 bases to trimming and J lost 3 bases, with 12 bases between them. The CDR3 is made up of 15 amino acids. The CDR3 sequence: CASSHAGTFYNEQFF. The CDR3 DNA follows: TGCGCCAGCAGCCACGCGGGGACCTTCTACAATGAGCAGTTCTTC.

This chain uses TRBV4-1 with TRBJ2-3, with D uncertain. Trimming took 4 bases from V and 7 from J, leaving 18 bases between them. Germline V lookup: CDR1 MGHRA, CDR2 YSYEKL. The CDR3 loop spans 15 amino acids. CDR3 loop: CASSPVKWGSYTQYF. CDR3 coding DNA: TGCGCCAGCAGCCCTGTTAAATGGGGATCCTATACGCAGTATTTT.

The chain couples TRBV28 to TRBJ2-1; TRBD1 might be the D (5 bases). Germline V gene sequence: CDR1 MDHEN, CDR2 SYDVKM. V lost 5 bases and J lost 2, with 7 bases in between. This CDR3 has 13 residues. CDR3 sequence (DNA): TGTGCCAGCAGTACGACAGCCTACAATGAGCAGTTCTTC. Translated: CASSTTAYNEQFF.